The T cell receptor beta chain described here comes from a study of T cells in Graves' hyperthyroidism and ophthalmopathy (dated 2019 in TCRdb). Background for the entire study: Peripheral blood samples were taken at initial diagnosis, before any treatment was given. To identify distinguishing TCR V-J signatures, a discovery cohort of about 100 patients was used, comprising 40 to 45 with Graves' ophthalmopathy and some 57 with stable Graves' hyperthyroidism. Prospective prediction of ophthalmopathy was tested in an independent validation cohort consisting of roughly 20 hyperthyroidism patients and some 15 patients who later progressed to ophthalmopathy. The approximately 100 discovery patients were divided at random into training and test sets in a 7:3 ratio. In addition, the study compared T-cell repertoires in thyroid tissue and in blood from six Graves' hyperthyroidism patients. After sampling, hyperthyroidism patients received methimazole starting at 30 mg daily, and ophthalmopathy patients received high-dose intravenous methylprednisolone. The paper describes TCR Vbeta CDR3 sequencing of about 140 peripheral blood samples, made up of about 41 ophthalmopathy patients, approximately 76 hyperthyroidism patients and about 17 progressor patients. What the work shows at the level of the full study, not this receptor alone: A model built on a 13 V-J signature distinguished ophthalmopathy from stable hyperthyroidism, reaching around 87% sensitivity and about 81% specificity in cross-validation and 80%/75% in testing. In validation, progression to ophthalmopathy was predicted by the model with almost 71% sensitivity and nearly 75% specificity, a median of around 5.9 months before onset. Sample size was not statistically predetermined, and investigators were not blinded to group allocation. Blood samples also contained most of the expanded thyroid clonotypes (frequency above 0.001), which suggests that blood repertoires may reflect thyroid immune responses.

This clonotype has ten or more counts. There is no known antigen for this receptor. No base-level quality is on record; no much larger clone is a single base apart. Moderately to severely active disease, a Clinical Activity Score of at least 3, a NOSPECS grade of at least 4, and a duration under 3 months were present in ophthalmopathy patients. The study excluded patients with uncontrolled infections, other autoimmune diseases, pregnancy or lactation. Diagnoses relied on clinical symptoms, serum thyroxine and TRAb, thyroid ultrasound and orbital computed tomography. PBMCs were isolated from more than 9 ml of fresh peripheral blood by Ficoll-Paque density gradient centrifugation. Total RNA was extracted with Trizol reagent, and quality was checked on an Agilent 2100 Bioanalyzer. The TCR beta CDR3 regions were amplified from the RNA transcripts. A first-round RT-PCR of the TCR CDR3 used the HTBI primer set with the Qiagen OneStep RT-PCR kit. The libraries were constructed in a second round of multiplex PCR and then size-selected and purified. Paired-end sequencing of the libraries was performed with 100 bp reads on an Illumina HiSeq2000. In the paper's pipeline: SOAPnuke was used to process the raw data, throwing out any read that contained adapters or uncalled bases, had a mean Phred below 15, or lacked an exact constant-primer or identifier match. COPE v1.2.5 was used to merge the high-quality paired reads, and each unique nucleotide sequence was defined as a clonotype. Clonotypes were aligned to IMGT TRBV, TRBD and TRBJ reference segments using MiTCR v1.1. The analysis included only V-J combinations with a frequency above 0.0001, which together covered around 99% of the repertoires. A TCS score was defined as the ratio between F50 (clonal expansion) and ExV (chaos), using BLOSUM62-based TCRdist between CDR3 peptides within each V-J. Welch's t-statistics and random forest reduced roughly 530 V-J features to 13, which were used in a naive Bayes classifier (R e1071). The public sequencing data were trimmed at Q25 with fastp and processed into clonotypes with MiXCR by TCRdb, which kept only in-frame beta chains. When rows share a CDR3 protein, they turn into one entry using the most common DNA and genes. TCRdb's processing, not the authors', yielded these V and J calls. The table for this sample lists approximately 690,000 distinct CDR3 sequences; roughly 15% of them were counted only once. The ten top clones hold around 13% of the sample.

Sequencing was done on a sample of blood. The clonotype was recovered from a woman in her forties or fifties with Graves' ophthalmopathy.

The DNA sequence is as follows: TGTGCCAGCAGTTTAAAGTACTACGAGCAGTACTTC. Its translation is CASSLKYYEQYF. Recombination connected TRBV28 to TRBJ2-7, with the D gene not clear enough to name. The CDR3 has 12 amino acids, counting the end cysteine and phenylalanine. Only the CDR3 portion is preserved as DNA: 36 bases, with reading frame beginning at the first base. V is pared back by 2 bases and J by 3 bases, with 5 bases lying between the germline termini. CDR1 and CDR2 (MDHEN, SYDVKM) derive from the germline V gene. This CDR3, with the reference TRBV28 and TRBJ2-7 proteins standing in past its ends, gives the full variable domain DVKVTQSSRYLVKRTGEKVFLECVQDMDHENMFWYRQDPGLGLRLIYFSYDVKMKEKGDIPEGYSVSREKKERFSLILESASTNQTSMYLCASSLKYYEQYFGPGTRLTVT.